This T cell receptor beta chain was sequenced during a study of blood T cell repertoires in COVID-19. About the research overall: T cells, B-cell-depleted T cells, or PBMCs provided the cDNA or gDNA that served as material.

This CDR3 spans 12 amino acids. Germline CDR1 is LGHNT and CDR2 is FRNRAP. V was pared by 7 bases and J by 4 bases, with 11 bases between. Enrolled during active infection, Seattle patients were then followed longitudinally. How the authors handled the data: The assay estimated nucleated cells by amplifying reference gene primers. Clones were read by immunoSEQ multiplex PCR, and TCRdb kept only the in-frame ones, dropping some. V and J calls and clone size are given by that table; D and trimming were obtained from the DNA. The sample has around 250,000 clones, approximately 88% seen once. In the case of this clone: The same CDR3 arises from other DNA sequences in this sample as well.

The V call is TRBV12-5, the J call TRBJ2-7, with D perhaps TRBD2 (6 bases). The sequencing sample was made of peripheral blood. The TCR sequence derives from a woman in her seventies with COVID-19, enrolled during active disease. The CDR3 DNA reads TGTGCTAGTGCACTTGGGGGGTACGAGCAGTACTTC. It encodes CASALGGYEQYF.